This T cell receptor beta chain is drawn from a study of blood T cell repertoires in COVID-19. At the level of the study: There were acute and convalescent COVID-19 samples, and they came from the United States, Italy and Spain. PBMCs, B-cell-depleted T cells, or T cells were the source of the cDNA or gDNA that made up the material.

In the original analysis: It was from reference gene primer amplification that nucleated cell counts were estimated. This table comes from immunoSEQ multiplex PCR, and its TCRdb copy is limited to in-frame clones, with some not included. That table gives V, J and clone size, and the DNA gave D and trimming. In the table there are over 70,000 clones, around 87% of which are singletons. The source of this sequence is a human donor in a cohort sampled during active COVID-19. Sequences were obtained from peripheral blood.

CDR3 region: CASSQDPLGGMNTGELFF. The CDR3 bases are TGTGCCAGCAGCCAAGACCCTTTGGGCGGGATGAACACCGGGGAGCTGTTTTTT. The gene calls are TRBV3-1 (or the pseudogene TRBV3-2) and TRBJ2-2; tentative D call: TRBD2 (6 bases). CDR1 and CDR2 from the germline V gene are LGHDT and YNNKEL (reference sequence). CDR3 length equals 18 residues. Trimming took off 0 bases at V and 1 base at J, with 15 bases between the two ends.